This paragraph reports one TCR beta chain. Its antigen remains unidentified. This sample is drawn from a study of blood T cells in healthy people across ages. Across the study: About one barcoded TCR beta cDNA was captured per two T cells. Study results and limitations: The percentage of naive T cells correlated strongly with TCR beta diversity.

Combining a sample-barcoded 5' primer with a J-beta primer mix, a second PCR ran for 7 to 11 cycles. TCRdb independently ran MiXCR on the 5' RACE reads; one entry per CDR3 protein. Altogether over a million distinct CDR3 sequences are present, 35% to 55% being singletons, with the ten largest covering 18%. Approximately 9 milliliters was the volume of peripheral blood drawn from each donor. Total RNA was extracted at no less than 6 micrograms per sample. The CDR3 spans 12 residues. Germline CDR1 LGHDT, CDR2 YNNKEL (reference sequence). The ends were cut back, 7 bases at V and 8 bases at J, with 12 bases in the middle.

This receptor was taken from a woman aged 55-69 years in good health. The material sequenced was blood. The chain couples TRBV3-1 to TRBJ2-1, with D unresolved. The CDR3 DNA reads TGTGCCAGCACCGACCGCTCGGATGAGCAGTTCTTC. Protein product: CASTDRSDEQFF.